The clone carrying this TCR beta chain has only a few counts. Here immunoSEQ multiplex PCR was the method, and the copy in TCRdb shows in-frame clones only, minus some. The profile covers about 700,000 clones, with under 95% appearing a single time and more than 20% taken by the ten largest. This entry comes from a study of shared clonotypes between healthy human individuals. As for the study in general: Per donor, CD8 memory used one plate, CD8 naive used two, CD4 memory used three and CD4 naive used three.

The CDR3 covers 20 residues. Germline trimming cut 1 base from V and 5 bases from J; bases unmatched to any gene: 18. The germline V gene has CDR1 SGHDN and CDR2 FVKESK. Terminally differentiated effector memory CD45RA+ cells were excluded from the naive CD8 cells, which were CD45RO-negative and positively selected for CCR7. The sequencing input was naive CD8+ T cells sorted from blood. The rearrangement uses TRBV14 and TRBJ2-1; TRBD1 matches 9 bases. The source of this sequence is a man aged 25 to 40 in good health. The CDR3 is CASSQALSGDGTGLHNEQFF. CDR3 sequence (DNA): TGTGCCAGCAGCCAAGCCTTGAGTGGAGACGGGACAGGGCTCCACAATGAGCAGTTCTTC.